Shown below are 25 T cell receptor beta chains from a single sample sequenced in a study of memory CD4+ T cells and cytomegalovirus serostatus. Single viable CD3+CD4+CD8-CD45RO+ cells were sorted as the memory CD4+ T cells. Clones were sequenced by immunoSEQ multiplex PCR, and TCRdb holds only the in-frame ones, with some missing. The sample records approximately 61,000 clones, over 70% being singletons. Material for sequencing was memory CD4+ T cells from blood. These receptors all come from an adult in good health and CMV-seronegative. Some clones in this sample may be carry-over from other donors' samples.

This clone came up a few times. The genes are TRBV2 and TRBJ2-1, with TRBD1 as a possible D gene (6 bases). CDR1 is SNHLY and CDR2 is FYNNEI in the germline V gene. V was clipped by 10 bases and J by 9 bases, with 16 bases between them. The length of the CDR3 is 12 residues. CDR3 amino acids: CATTSRGGEQFF. CDR3 bases: TGTGCCACCACATCCCGAGGGGGTGAGCAGTTCTTC.

This clone was detected a few times. CDR3 amino acids: CASSLDSDPTDTQYF. The CDR3, as DNA: TGTGCCAGCAGCCTAGATTCCGACCCCACAGATACGCAGTATTTT. The chain employs TRBV5-4 and TRBJ2-3; D unclear. CDR1 and CDR2 (germline): SGHNT, YYREEE (reference sequence). The CDR3 runs 15 residues. The ends were cut back, 4 bases at V and 2 bases at J, with 14 bases in the middle.

J is TRBJ1-2 and V is TRBV5-1, with 8 bases identical to TRBD1. V was clipped by 2 bases and J by 7 bases; unmatched bases: 10. CDR1 SGHRS and CDR2 YFSETQ come from the germline V gene. This CDR3 spans 15 amino acids. The CDR3 nucleotides are TGCGCCAGCAGCTTTGGGCAGCCCACAGGGGGTGGCTACACCTTC. Translated, it gives CASSFGQPTGGGYTF.

The rearrangement uses TRBV10-3 and TRBJ2-6; 12 nucleotides align to TRBD2. The ends lost 5 bases at V and 0 bases at J; junction bases unmatched: 2. There are 17 residues in the CDR3. Germline lookup yields CDR1 ENHRY and CDR2 SYGVKD. The CDR3 sequence: CAISRLAGASGANVLTF. The DNA for the CDR3 is TGTGCCATCAGTCGACTAGCGGGGGCCTCTGGGGCCAACGTCCTGACTTTC.

V gene TRBV7-2 combines with J gene TRBJ1-2; no clear D. V was trimmed by 4 bases and J by 1 base, leaving 7 bases between them. CDR1 is SGHTA and CDR2 is FQGNSA in the germline V gene. This CDR3 is built from 13 residues. The chain's CDR3 is CASSSGVNYGYTF. DNA of the CDR3: TGTGCCAGCAGCTCAGGTGTTAACTATGGCTACACCTTC.

The J gene is TRBJ2-5, the V gene TRBV6-5, with D perhaps given as TRBD1 or TRBD2 (5 bases each). V lost 7 bases and J lost 7, with 19 bases in between. CDR3 length: 14 residues. CDR1 is MNHEY and CDR2 is SVGAGI in the germline V gene. CDR3 residues: CASTDSSARGTQYF. DNA for the CDR3: TGTGCCAGCACAGACAGCTCGGCTCGGGGGACCCAGTACTTC.

This clone was detected only once. The chain is built from TRBV7-2 and TRBJ2-5, with D maybe TRBD2 (5 bases). The CDR3 totals 13 residues. V shed 7 bases and J shed 3 bases, with 12 bases lying between them. Looked up from germline, CDR1 is SGHTA and CDR2 is FQGNSA. The DNA of the CDR3 is TGTGCCAGCACCTCGTATAGCGAAGAGACCCAGTACTTC. Translating gives CASTSYSEETQYF.

CDR3 residues: CASSLGGASSYNEQFF. In DNA, the CDR3 is TGTGCCAGCAGCTTGGGTGGGGCGAGCTCCTACAATGAGCAGTTCTTC. The chain joins TRBV5-4 to TRBJ2-1; D is possibly TRBD1 (5 bases). Between the trimmed V and J ends, which lost 0 bases and 0 bases, there was a span of 10 bases. This CDR3 is built from 16 residues. Looked up from germline, CDR1 is SGHNT and CDR2 is YYREEE (reference sequence).

This clone was counted between two and nine times. The sample carries other DNA sequences with the same CDR3. This chain uses TRBV28 with TRBJ2-5; 12 positions match TRBD2. Germline assignment: CDR1 MDHEN and CDR2 SYDVKM. V gave up 4 bases and J gave up 5 bases; unmatched junction bases: 14. The CDR3 has 18 amino acids. CDR3 in DNA: TGTGCCAGCAGTTCCGCCGGACTAGCGGGACAATCGGGGGAGACCCAGTACTTC. Translated, it gives CASSSAGLAGQSGETQYF.

Remarks on this clone: A read error may explain this, as a much larger clone is one base away. The J gene is TRBJ1-1, the V gene TRBV7-6, with D possibly matching TRBD1 (5 bases). CDR3 length equals 14 residues. Germline CDR1 and CDR2: SGHVS and FNYEAQ. Trimming took 2 bases from V and 5 from J, leaving 12 bases between them. The CDR3 bases are TGTGCCAGCAGCTTACAGGGCGGGGAGACTGAAGCTTTCTTT. Translation gives CASSLQGGETEAFF.

The rearrangement uses TRBV13 and TRBJ2-1; D possibly uses TRBD1 or TRBD2 (6 bases each). V shed 3 bases and J shed 5 bases, with 14 bases lying between them. This CDR3 is 15 amino acids long. From germline, CDR1 is PRHDT and CDR2 FYEKMQ (reference sequence). The CDR3 protein is CASSLGLRGDNEQFF. The CDR3 nucleotides are TGTGCCAGCAGCTTGGGACTGAGGGGGGACAATGAGCAGTTCTTC.

The genes are TRBV11-3 and TRBJ2-2; 7 positions match TRBD1. The CDR3 contains 16 residues. V shed 0 bases, J shed 3 bases, and the junction held 4 bases outside the gene matches. Germline lookup yields CDR1 SGHNT and CDR2 YENEEA. The chain's CDR3 is CASSLDQGGHTGELFF. The CDR3 DNA reads as TGTGCCAGCAGCTTAGATCAAGGGGGCCACACCGGGGAGCTGTTTTTT. Full variable domain (rest looked up from reference TRBV11-3 and TRBJ2-2): EAGVVQSPRYKIIEKKQPVAFWCNPISGHNTLYWYLQNLGQGPELLIRYENEEAVDDSQLPKDRFSAERLKGVDSTLKIQPAELGDSAVYLCASSLDQGGHTGELFFGEGSRLTVL.

The chain recombines TRBV18 with TRBJ2-7; possible D gene TRBD1, 7 bases. In germline, CDR1 is KGHSH, CDR2 LQKENI. V lost 6 bases and J 0 bases, leaving 15 bases between the germline ends. The CDR3 sequence is 15 residues long. In DNA form, the CDR3 reads TGTGCCAGCTCGATATCCAGGGGGGACTCCTACGAGCAGTACTTC. It specifies CASSISRGDSYEQYF.

V and J are TRBV18 and TRBJ2-7; 11 nucleotides agree with TRBD1. The V gene end was trimmed by 6 bases and the J gene end by 7 bases; junction bases not matched to a gene: 5. The CDR3 covers 13 residues. The V gene's germline CDR1 is KGHSH and CDR2 LQKENI. CDR3 region: CASSQGTGGEQYF. The CDR3 DNA follows: TGTGCCAGCTCCCAAGGGACAGGGGGAGAGCAGTACTTC.

This clone was seen only a few times. The rearrangement uses TRBV4-3 and TRBJ1-2; 9 bases agree with TRBD1. V gave up 4 bases and J gave up 8 bases; unmatched junction bases: 5. This CDR3 has 13 residues. Looked up from germline, CDR1 is LGHNA and CDR2 is YSLEER. The CDR3 spells CASSLQGADGYTF. CDR3 DNA sequence: TGCGCCAGCAGCCTACAGGGGGCGGACGGCTACACCTTC.

This clone was seen only once. This chain uses TRBV6-4 with TRBJ2-3; D is unclear. Germline V lookup: CDR1 MRHNA, CDR2 SNTAGT. This CDR3 is 12 amino acids long. The V end was cut by 3 bases, the J end by 12 bases, with 13 bases between. This CDR3 is CASSEDGTTQYF. CDR3 nucleotide sequence: TGTGCCAGCAGTGAGGACGGAACAACACAGTATTTT.

CDR3 nucleotide sequence: TGTGCCAGCAGCTTAGGCCCTTTCGGGGGATTATCTGGAAACACCATATATTTT. Amino acids: CASSLGPFGGLSGNTIYF. The chain is built from TRBV7-2 and TRBJ1-3, with a tentative D call TRBD1 (5 bases). CDR1 and CDR2 from the germline V gene are SGHTA and FQGNSA. Trimming removed 1 base at V and 1 base at J, with 17 bases between. The CDR3 runs to 18 residues.

This clone was observed a few times. J is TRBJ1-4 and V is TRBV7-2; 8 bases fit TRBD1. The CDR3 is 16 amino acids. V shed 5 bases, J shed 7 bases, and the junction held 12 bases outside the gene matches. The V gene's germline CDR1 is SGHTA and CDR2 FQGNSA. The CDR3 loop reads CASSPEGQGASEKLFF. CDR3 sequence (DNA): TGTGCCAGCAGCCCAGAGGGCCAGGGGGCATCTGAAAAACTGTTTTTT. The full variable domain, its missing parts supplied by reference TRBV7-2 and TRBJ1-4, is GAGVSQSPSNKVTEKGKDVELRCDPISGHTALYWYRQSLGQGLEFLIYFQGNSAPDKSGLPSDRFSAERTGGSVSTLTIQRTQQEDSAVYLCASSPEGQGASEKLFFGSGTQLSVL.

The CDR3 nucleotides read TGTGCCAGCAGTTCCTACGATCCCAATAGCAATCAGCCCCAGCATTTT. Translation gives CASSSYDPNSNQPQHF. The V gene is TRBV6-6, the J gene TRBJ1-5, with D hard to call. The germline V gene has CDR1 MNHNY and CDR2 SVGAGI (reference sequence). Deletions cut 4 bases from V and 0 bases from J, with 13 bases between. The CDR3 length is 16 residues.

The chain carries TRBV6-1 and TRBJ2-7, with D unclear. Trimming removed 3 bases at V and 3 bases at J, with 9 bases between. The V gene's germline CDR1 is MNHNS and CDR2 SASEGT. The CDR3 length is 13 residues. Written as DNA, the CDR3 is TGTGCCAGCAGTGAGGAGCTCTTCTACGAGCAGTACTTC. It yields the protein CASSEELFYEQYF.

This clone was seen a few times. The gene calls are TRBV30 and TRBJ2-5; the D gene is possibly TRBD2 (5 bases). Trimming took off 8 bases at V and 5 bases at J, with 15 bases between the two ends. This CDR3 region has 12 residues. Germline CDR1 and CDR2: GTSNPN and SVGIG (reference sequence). This CDR3 reads CAASPGWETQYF. The CDR3 nucleotides are TGTGCCGCTTCTCCGGGGTGGGAGACCCAGTACTTC.

The chain links TRBV19 to TRBJ1-1; D remains ambiguous. The CDR3 is 11 amino acids. Germline V lookup: CDR1 LNHDA, CDR2 SQIVND (reference sequence). V dropped 6 bases and J dropped 7 bases, with 9 bases sitting between them. CDR3 loop: CASRLTDEAFF. The CDR3 DNA follows: TGTGCCAGTAGGCTTACAGATGAAGCTTTCTTT.

This clone has just a few counts. The chain carries TRBV29-1 and TRBJ2-5, with TRBD1 as a possible D gene (5 bases). CDR1 and CDR2 from the germline V gene are SQVTM and ANQGSEA. Trimming shortened V by 4 bases and J by 5 bases, and 14 bases separated the two germline ends. The CDR3 is made up of 13 amino acids. This CDR3 reads CSVGKQDHETQYF. CDR3 DNA: TGCAGCGTTGGGAAACAGGATCACGAGACCCAGTACTTC.

V gene TRBV28 combines with J gene TRBJ2-7; D remains ambiguous. V gave up 3 bases and J gave up 0 bases, with 12 bases separating them. This CDR3 has 15 residues. Germline CDR1 and CDR2: MDHEN and SYDVKM. CDR3 coding DNA: TGTGCCAGCAGTTTTGGTCCACGATTCTCCTACGAGCAGTACTTC. Translated, it gives CASSFGPRFSYEQYF.

CDR3 nucleotides: TGTGCCTGGAGGGGAGGCCTACTAGCCAAAAACATTCAGTACTTC. As protein: CAWRGGLLAKNIQYF. The V and J genes are TRBV30 and TRBJ2-4, with a tentative D call TRBD2 (6 bases). CDR1 and CDR2 (germline): GTSNPN, SVGIG (reference sequence). The V gene lost 3 bases and the J gene lost 0 bases, with 12 bases spanning the gap. CDR3 length: 15 residues.